This T cell receptor (beta chain) was retrieved from a study of blood T cell repertoires in COVID-19. Study overall: The cDNA or gDNA used as material had been derived from T cells, B-cell-depleted T cells, or PBMCs.

Profiling relied on immunoSEQ multiplex PCR, and the TCRdb table lists in-frame clones only, not all of them. Among about 30,000 clones listed, about 86% were seen once. Material: peripheral blood. The sequence was obtained from a human donor in a cohort sampled during active COVID-19.

DNA of the CDR3: TGTGCCAGCTCATCCCAGGCCTCTGGAAACACCATATATTTT. Protein: CASSSQASGNTIYF. V and J are TRBV18 and TRBJ1-3, with D uncertain. Per germline, CDR1 KGHSH and CDR2 LQKENI. The CDR3 totals 14 residues. Trimming removed 5 bases from V and 0 bases from J, with 8 bases in between.